The 4 T cell receptor beta chains reported below all come from one sample, sequenced in a study of blood T cell repertoires in COVID-19. Generated by immunoSEQ multiplex PCR, the TCRdb table keeps only in-frame clones and is missing some. The table shows around 200,000 clones, with 75% to 90% occurring only once. Sequences were obtained from PBMCs or T cells enriched from blood (not recorded which). Source of these receptors: a woman in her 30s who had been exposed to COVID-19.

The chain is built from TRBV13 and TRBJ2-1; D is possibly TRBD1 (6 bases). This CDR3 spans 12 amino acids. Trimming left V 5 bases short and J 10 bases short, with 12 bases between. Germline assignment: CDR1 PRHDT and CDR2 FYEKMQ (reference sequence). The CDR3 loop is CASSNRVVEQFF. The CDR3, as DNA: TGTGCCAGCAGCAACAGGGTGGTAGAGCAGTTCTTC.

CDR3 sequence reads: CASSLKVDGLTGELFF. The CDR3 nucleotides are TGCGCCAGCAGCTTGAAGGTTGACGGACTCACCGGGGAGCTGTTTTTT. The rearrangement joins TRBV5-1 to TRBJ2-2; a possible D gene is TRBD2 (5 bases). The V gene's germline CDR1 is SGHRS and CDR2 YFSETQ. Trimming shortened V by 1 base and J by 4 bases, and 14 bases separated the two germline ends. The CDR3 runs to 16 residues. The full variable domain, with the rest looked up from reference TRBV5-1 and TRBJ2-2, is KAGVTQTPRYLIKTRGQQVTLSCSPISGHRSVSWYQQTPGQGLQFLFEYFSETQRNKGNFPGRFSGRQFSNSRSEMNVSTLELGDSALYLCASSLKVDGLTGELFFGEGSRLTVL.

V is TRBV5-1 and J is TRBJ1-4; D gene ambiguous. The V and J ends lost 3 bases and 7 bases respectively, with 13 bases between them. The germline V gene encodes CDR1 SGHRS and CDR2 YFSETQ. The length of the CDR3 is 14 residues. The CDR3 nucleotides are TGCGCCAGCAGCTCGACTACAAAGGGTGAAAAACTGTTTTTT. It translates to CASSSTTKGEKLFF.

This clone was detected a few times. This rearrangement joins TRBV12-5 to TRBJ1-4; 7 bases are shared with TRBD1. The CDR3 totals 15 residues. Germline V CDR1 and CDR2: LGHNT, FRNRAP. The junction had 9 bases not matched to a gene; V was cut back by 4 bases and J by 7 bases. The CDR3 region is CASGSQQGWGEKLFF. DNA of the CDR3: TGTGCTAGTGGTTCCCAACAGGGGTGGGGTGAAAAACTGTTTTTT.